This is a list of T cell receptor beta chains from one sample in a study of blood T cells in healthy people across ages. MiXCR, run by TCRdb on the 5' RACE reads, gives a single entry per CDR3 protein. The repertoire has 650,000 to 1,000,000 distinct CDR3 sequences, about half of them found once; the top ten carry around a sixth. The sample taken for sequencing was blood. These receptors came from a man older than 75 in good health. CDR3s include the opening cysteine and the closing phenylalanine or tryptophan. D genes are given only for firm matches. Only some rows state a clone size, as once, few, many or a class for expanded clones.

TRBV6-6	.	.	TRBJ1-5	TGTGCCAGCCGATTGAACAGCGGCAATCAGCCCCAGCATTTT	CASRLNSGNQPQHF
TRBV10-3	few	.	TRBJ2-3	TGTGCCATCAGTGCGACTGGGGGAGATACGCAGTATTTT	CAISATGGDTQYF
TRBV2	.	.	TRBJ2-5	TGTGCCAGCAGCGTTAACAAAGAGACCCAGTACTTC	CASSVNKETQYF
TRBV15	.	TRBD1	TRBJ1-5	TGTGCCACCAGCAGAGATGTCGGACAGGGGAATCAGCCCCAGCATTTT	CATSRDVGQGNQPQHF
TRBV5-1	few	.	TRBJ1-1	TGTGCCAGCAGCGCACAGGGCTCCACTGAAGCTTTCTTT	CASSAQGSTEAFF
TRBV29-1	many	TRBD2	TRBJ2-1	TGCAGCGTTGAAGGGGGACTAGCGGGCCATAGCTCCTACAATGAGCAGTTCTTC	CSVEGGLAGHSSYNEQFF
TRBV12-3/TRBV12-4	.	TRBD1	TRBJ1-4	TGTGCCAGCAGTAGTGCCGGGACAGGGTTGAGGGAAAAACTGTTTTTT	CASSSAGTGLREKLFF
TRBV24-1	few	TRBD2	TRBJ2-1	TGTGCCACCAGTGATTACAAGGGGAGCGGGAGGGTCGCTAGGAATGAGCAGTTCTTC	CATSDYKGSGRVARNEQFF
TRBV7-9	.	TRBD1	TRBJ1-4	TGTGCCAGCAGCTTAGGAGGGGACAGCAGTAATGAAAAACTGTTTTTT	CASSLGGDSSNEKLFF
TRBV3-1	.	.	TRBJ2-4	TGTGCCAGCAGCCAAGATCTTAGCAGCCTGGAGCAGTACTTC	CASSQDLSSLEQYF
TRBV20-1	.	.	TRBJ2-7	TGCAGTGCTCTTCTCGTCGAAGGGAGCTCCTACAATGAGCAGTACTTC	CSALLVEGSSYNEQYF
TRBV28	.	.	TRBJ2-6	TGTGCCAGCAGTAGCCCGGGGGCTGGGGCCAACGTCCTGACTTTC	CASSSPGAGANVLTF
TRBV7-2	.	TRBD1	TRBJ2-7	TGTGCCAGCACCAGGGGACAGCCCTACGAGCAGTACTTC	CASTRGQPYEQYF
TRBV12-3/TRBV12-4	few	.	TRBJ1-2	TGTGCCAGCAGTGCCAGCTTAAGCTATGGCTACACCTTC	CASSASLSYGYTF
TRBV28	.	.	TRBJ2-1	TGTGCCAGCAGGTTTCGAGGGACGGGCAATGAGCAGTTCTTC	CASRFRGTGNEQFF
TRBV10-3	.	.	TRBJ2-7	TGTGCCATCAGTGAGTCCGGCGGGGGCTCGGGCGAGCAGTACTTC	CAISESGGGSGEQYF
TRBV7-2	.	.	TRBJ2-7	TGTGCCAGCAGCTTCTTATATAGCGCTTCCTACGAGCAGTACTTC	CASSFLYSASYEQYF
TRBV12-3/TRBV12-4	few	.	TRBJ2-7	TGTGCCAGCGGCCAGGGGCTAGGAGTTTCCTACGAGCAGTACTTC	CASGQGLGVSYEQYF
TRBV20-1	.	.	TRBJ2-1	TGCAGTGCTAGTGTGGCTTTATACAATGAGCAGTTCTTC	CSASVALYNEQFF
TRBV14	.	.	TRBJ2-5	TGTGCCAGCAGCCAGAACAGGGTGGAGACCCAGTACTTC	CASSQNRVETQYF
TRBV19	.	TRBD1	TRBJ1-5	TGTGCCAGTACCCCGTTAGATAGGGGGCAAAATCAGCCCCAGCATTTT	CASTPLDRGQNQPQHF
TRBV7-2	.	.	TRBJ2-3	TGTGCCAGCAGCTTATTGGCGCTCCCTAGCACAGATACGCAGTATTTT	CASSLLALPSTDTQYF
TRBV29-1	.	TRBD1	TRBJ1-2	TGCAGCGTTGGAATTGCGCCGGGACAGGGAGCTAACTATGGCTACACCTTC	CSVGIAPGQGANYGYTF
TRBV10-2	.	.	TRBJ2-1	TGCGCCAGCAGTCCTCCCGGGGGGCGCGATGAGCAGTTCTTC	CASSPPGGRDEQFF
TRBV12-3/TRBV12-4	few	.	TRBJ2-3	TGTGCCACCAACCGACAGCTTAGCACAGATACGCAGTATTTT	CATNRQLSTDTQYF
TRBV5-1	.	TRBD1	TRBJ1-2	TGCGCCAGCAGCTTGGGGAGACGGGACAGGGGCTCTGGCTACACCTTC	CASSLGRRDRGSGYTF
TRBV29-1	few	.	TRBJ2-1	TGCAGCGTTGAAGGCCGACTTGACAATGAGCAGTTCTTC	CSVEGRLDNEQFF
TRBV27	.	.	TRBJ2-6	TGTGCCAGCAGTCAAGACAGTCGCTCTGGGGCCAACGTCCTGACTTTC	CASSQDSRSGANVLTF
TRBV6-4	.	.	TRBJ2-3	TGTGCCAGCAGTGATCCGGGACCGTCGCCCACAGATACGCAGTATTTT	CASSDPGPSPTDTQYF
TRBV12-3/TRBV12-4	.	.	TRBJ2-4	TGTGCCAGCAGTTCAACCGAAGCAAACATTCAGTACTTC	CASSSTEANIQYF
TRBV7-2	.	.	TRBJ2-4	TGTGCCAGCAGCCTTAGGGCGGGGGCCAAAAACATTCAGTACTTC	CASSLRAGAKNIQYF
TRBV7-9	.	TRBD1	TRBJ2-7	TGTGCCAGCAGCACGTGGGACAGGGGGCAGTACGAGCAGTACTTC	CASSTWDRGQYEQYF
TRBV5-6	few	TRBD1	TRBJ1-5	TGTGCCAGCAGCCTTGGGGCAGGGGGATCACCCCAGCATTTT	CASSLGAGGSPQHF
TRBV18	few	TRBD1	TRBJ1-6	TGTGCCAGCTCTTATGGGACAGGGAGCAATTCACCCCTCCACTTT	CASSYGTGSNSPLHF
TRBV20-1	.	.	TRBJ2-7	TGCAGTGCTCCCCTTCGGGACTCCTTCAATGAGCAGTACTTC	CSAPLRDSFNEQYF
TRBV12-3/TRBV12-4	few	.	TRBJ1-1	TGTGCCAGCAGTTTACAAGGATTTCACACTGAAGCTTTCTTT	CASSLQGFHTEAFF
TRBV28	.	.	TRBJ2-7	TGTGCCAGCAGTAAAGGGCTCAACTACGAGCAGTACTTC	CASSKGLNYEQYF
TRBV5-1	many	.	TRBJ2-7	TGCGCCAGCACCTCAGTGGACAGCTACGAGCAGTACTTC	CASTSVDSYEQYF
TRBV5-1	.	.	TRBJ2-3	TGCGCCAGCAGCCCCTATGGGGGTTACACAGATACGCAGTATTTT	CASSPYGGYTDTQYF
TRBV12-3/TRBV12-4	.	TRBD1	TRBJ1-6	TGTGCCAGCAGTCTCGACAGGGTTGGTTCACCCCTCCACTTT	CASSLDRVGSPLHF
TRBV5-1	.	.	TRBJ2-2	TGCGCCAGCAGGAGGGCAGCGGGTACCGGGGGGCTGTTTTTT	CASRRAAGTGGLFF
TRBV10-3	.	.	TRBJ1-1	TGTGCCCATTGGGAGGGGTTGCGCACTGAAGCTTTCTTT	CAHWEGLRTEAFF
TRBV20-1	.	TRBD2	TRBJ2-7	TGCAGTGCCTACTCCGGGACTAGCGGTAGTGAGCAGTACTTC	CSAYSGTSGSEQYF
TRBV9	few	TRBD1	TRBJ2-7	TGTGCCAGCAGCGTCGGGACAGGGTATCTCGAGCAGTACTTC	CASSVGTGYLEQYF
TRBV7-7	few	TRBD1	TRBJ2-1	TGTGCTAGCAGCCCTAGACCCCCCGGGACAGGGGGACATGAGCAGTTCTTC	CASSPRPPGTGGHEQFF
TRBV6-5	few	TRBD1	TRBJ2-1	TGTGCCAGCAGTTATCGAGGAGGACAGGGGTACTACAATGAGCAGTTCTTC	CASSYRGGQGYYNEQFF
TRBV20-1	medium-sized	.	TRBJ2-1	TGCAGTGCCGTTGTCACGGGAGAGGGTGAGCAGTTCTTC	CSAVVTGEGEQFF
TRBV30	few	.	TRBJ2-7	TGTGCCTGGAGTGAGATCTACGAGCAGTACTTC	CAWSEIYEQYF
TRBV6-1	.	.	TRBJ1-2	TGTGCCAGCAGTGAAGTGGGTAACTATGGCTACACCTTC	CASSEVGNYGYTF
TRBV13	many	.	TRBJ2-7	TGTGCCAGCAGCCAGTCGGGGCGGGAAGAGTACGAGCAGTACTTC	CASSQSGREEYEQYF
TRBV9	few	.	TRBJ2-1	TGTGCCAGCAGCGGAAAAGAAGCGGGCTCCTACAATGAGCAGTTCTTC	CASSGKEAGSYNEQFF
TRBV24-1	.	.	TRBJ2-1	TGTGCCACCGGGACTTCCCAGTGGGGTGAGCAGTTCTTC	CATGTSQWGEQFF
TRBV27	.	TRBD1	TRBJ1-5	TGTGCCAGCAGTTACACAGGGGATCAGCCCCAGCATTTT	CASSYTGDQPQHF
TRBV6-5	.	TRBD1	TRBJ1-2	TGTGCCAGCAGTTACTCGAGGGACAGTCGAAGCTATGGCTACACCTTC	CASSYSRDSRSYGYTF
TRBV12-3/TRBV12-4	.	.	TRBJ1-2	TGTGCCAGCACCCTAGGGACGGAAAACTATGGCTACACCTTC	CASTLGTENYGYTF
TRBV29-1	many	.	TRBJ2-1	TGCAGCGTAAACAGACTCGGACTGAGCGGGAATGAGCAGTTCTTC	CSVNRLGLSGNEQFF
TRBV24-1	.	.	TRBJ1-2	TGTGCCACCAGCTCGACGATCGATGGCTACACCTTC	CATSSTIDGYTF
TRBV29-1	few	TRBD2	TRBJ2-6	TGCAGCGCCGTGGCTAGCGGGAGGACAGGGGCCAACGTCCTGACTTTC	CSAVASGRTGANVLTF
TRBV7-9	.	.	TRBJ1-1	TGTGCCAGCGGATCGGTGGACACTGAAGCTTTCTTT	CASGSVDTEAFF
TRBV29-1	.	.	TRBJ2-7	TGCAGCGTTGACCAACAGGGACACGAGCAGTACTTC	CSVDQQGHEQYF